This entry lists 20 T cell receptor beta chains sequenced from one sample in a study of T cells in Graves' hyperthyroidism and ophthalmopathy. Regions amplified from RNA transcripts were the TCR beta CDR3 regions. The study used the HTBI primer set for a first-round RT-PCR of the TCR CDR3. TCRdb recomputed calls from the multiplex PCR reads with MiXCR, one row per CDR3 protein. The table lists some 510,000 distinct CDR3 sequences, 40% to 55% of them singletons. Sequencing was done on a sample of peripheral blood or thyroid tissue (not recorded which). All receptors derive from a woman between 18 and 30 years old with Graves' hyperthyroidism.

In this sample, this clonotype turned up many times. The V and J genes are TRBV29-1 and TRBJ1-2, with 9 nucleotides matching TRBD1. V lost 7 bases and J lost 7; bases outside the gene matches: 7. Germline CDR1 is SQVTM and CDR2 is ANQGSEA. The length of the CDR3 is 12 residues. In nucleotides, the CDR3 is TGCAGCGCTGGGGGACAGGGAAGTGGCTACACCTTC. It is translated as CSAGGQGSGYTF.

Of note for this clonotype: This may be a read error: a much more frequent sequence differs by one nucleotide. The rearrangement links TRBV15 to TRBJ1-4; D remains ambiguous. The germline CDR1 and CDR2 sequences are LNHNV and YYDKDF (reference sequence). Between the trimmed V and J ends, which lost 1 base and 8 bases, there was a span of 17 bases. This CDR3 region has 16 residues. CDR3 DNA: TGTGCCACCAGCAGAGTGACGGTACCCCGGGAAGAAAAACTGTTTTTT. Its translation: CATSRVTVPREEKLFF.

This clonotype was recorded many times. The rearrangement links TRBV7-8 to TRBJ2-7; 9 positions match TRBD2. The length of the CDR3 is 15 residues. Germline V lookup: CDR1 SGHVS, CDR2 FQNEAQ. Losses at the gene ends were 3 bases for V and 7 bases for J; bases not matched to a gene: 10. The CDR3 coding sequence is TGTGCCAGCAGCTTGGTTCCAGATAGCGGGAGAGAGCAGTACTTC. Its translation is CASSLVPDSGREQYF.

The rearrangement uses TRBV6-2 or TRBV6-3 and TRBJ1-6; TRBD1 agrees at 8 bases. Trimming cost V 2 bases and J 7 bases; bases outside gene matches: 10. The CDR3 length is 17 residues. The germline CDR1 and CDR2 sequences are MNHEY and SVGEGT. This chain's CDR3 is CASSYKRGTGLNSPLHF. The CDR3 DNA is TGTGCCAGCAGTTACAAAAGGGGGACAGGTTTGAATTCACCCCTCCACTTT.

This clonotype was seen only a few times. This sequence joins TRBV7-3 and TRBJ2-7; D is perhaps TRBD1 or TRBD2 (7 bases each). Germline values: CDR1 SGHTA, CDR2 FQGTGA. Trimming took off 1 base at V and 7 bases at J, with 23 bases between the two ends. This CDR3 has 17 amino acids. The CDR3 sequence: CASSLNAGLGTGDEQYF. CDR3 coding DNA: TGTGCCAGCAGCTTAAACGCCGGACTAGGAACAGGGGATGAGCAGTACTTC.

This clonotype was picked up a small number of times. The chain recombines TRBV7-8 with TRBJ2-7, with D possibly being TRBD2 (6 bases). Germline-derived CDR1 and CDR2 are SGHVS and FQNEAQ. CDR3 length: 14 amino acids. Deletions cut 1 base from V and 6 bases from J, with 13 bases between. The CDR3 nucleotides read TGTGCCAGCAGCTTAGACGGGAGCGGGCTCGAGCAGTACTTC. Encoded protein: CASSLDGSGLEQYF.

This rearrangement joins TRBV29-1 to TRBJ1-1, with 7 nucleotides matching TRBD1. Trimming took 7 bases from V and 5 from J; bases not matched to a gene: 13. The CDR3 has 14 amino acids. Germline CDR1 SQVTM, CDR2 ANQGSEA. The CDR3 DNA reads TGCAGCGCTAGACAGGGTAATGGTTGGACTGAAGCTTTCTTT. Translating gives CSARQGNGWTEAFF.

This clonotype was seen more than once but under ten times. The gene calls are TRBV20-1 and TRBJ1-5, with unresolved D. Germline loops: CDR1 DFQATT, CDR2 SNEGSKA (reference sequence). Trimming stripped 6 bases from V and 11 bases from J, with 17 bases between. The CDR3 totals 12 residues. CDR3: CSARNSGRTQHF. The DNA for the CDR3 is TGCAGTGCCCGAAACTCAGGACGGACCCAGCATTTT.

This clonotype was picked up a small number of times. Germline is not matched at one junction end, which may reflect a read error. This chain connects TRBV7-9 to TRBJ2-6; possible D gene TRBD2, 5 bases. Per germline, CDR1 SEHNR and CDR2 FQNEAQ (reference sequence). This CDR3 is built from 17 residues. The CDR3 region has the DNA TGCGCCAGCAGCCAAGATTCAGGAGGCCAAGGGGCCAACGTCCTGACTTTC. Translation: CASSQDSGGQGANVLTF.

This rearrangement joins TRBV20-1 to TRBJ1-1; D is possibly TRBD1 (6 bases). The CDR3 consists of 15 residues. V shed 3 bases and J shed 1 base, with 15 bases lying between them. From germline, CDR1 is DFQATT and CDR2 SNEGSKA (reference sequence). As DNA, the CDR3 is TGCAGTGCTAGGACGGGACACCTAAAGAACACTGAAGCTTTCTTT. This codes for CSARTGHLKNTEAFF.

For the CDR3, the DNA is TGTGCCAGCAGCTTGGACGGAGGACTAGCGGGAGTAGAGACCCAGTACTTC. Its protein is CASSLDGGLAGVETQYF. The chain combines TRBV5-4 with TRBJ2-5, with 13 bases identical to TRBD2. The CDR3 sequence is 17 residues long. Germline V gene sequence: CDR1 SGHNT, CDR2 YYREEE (reference sequence). V gave up 0 bases and J gave up 4 bases; unmatched junction bases: 6.

This rearrangement joins TRBV13 to TRBJ1-3; D is possibly TRBD1 (6 bases). Germline CDR1 reads PRHDT; CDR2 reads FYEKMQ (reference sequence). This CDR3 spans 16 amino acids. V was shortened by 5 bases and J by 1 base, with 15 bases between the two germline ends. In DNA, the CDR3 is TGTGCCAGCAGCCACGGGACACAACGATCTGGAAACACCATATATTTT. It codes for CASSHGTQRSGNTIYF.

This clonotype came up many times. The CDR3 here is CASSLTSGGSYEQYF. The CDR3 coding sequence is TGTGCCAGCAGCTTAACTAGCGGAGGCAGCTACGAGCAGTACTTC. The V gene is TRBV7-2, the J gene TRBJ2-7, with 8 positions matching TRBD2. There are 15 residues in the CDR3. Germline V gene lookup returns CDR1 SGHTA and CDR2 FQGNSA. V lost 2 bases, J lost 3 bases, and 6 bases stayed unmatched.

The table lists this clonotype with a few counts. The chain carries TRBV19 and TRBJ1-5; 7 positions match TRBD1. The CDR3 loop spans 15 amino acids. V dropped 3 bases and J dropped 3; count of bases not matched to a gene: 5. Germline CDR1 reads LNHDA; CDR2 reads SQIVND (reference sequence). The CDR3 region has the DNA TGTGCCAGTAGTATTTGGACAGGACACAATCAGCCCCAGCATTTT. Its protein product is CASSIWTGHNQPQHF.

This clonotype was counted a few times. This rearrangement joins TRBV20-1 to TRBJ2-7, with 8 bases aligning to TRBD1. The CDR3 covers 11 residues. V dropped 6 bases and J dropped 6; count of bases not matched to a gene: 4. Germline values: CDR1 DFQATT, CDR2 SNEGSKA (reference sequence). The CDR3 DNA sequence: TGCAGTGCAAAGACAGGGGTCGAGCAGTACTTC. Translating it yields CSAKTGVEQYF.

In its sample, this clonotype was seen a few times. The chain couples TRBV20-1 to TRBJ1-5; D unresolved. Germline CDR1 DFQATT, CDR2 SNEGSKA (reference sequence). The CDR3 extends over 11 amino acids. Deletions cut 5 bases from V and 6 bases from J, with 8 bases between. This chain's CDR3 is CSALGGQPQHF. CDR3 in DNA: TGCAGTGCTTTGGGAGGTCAGCCCCAGCATTTT.

This clonotype was counted many times. The chain is built from TRBV29-1 and TRBJ1-2; D gene uncertain. V shed 5 bases and J shed 4 bases, with 14 bases lying between them. Germline lookup yields CDR1 SQVTM and CDR2 ANQGSEA. This CDR3 comprises 13 residues. Here the CDR3 reads CSVIPGRSYGYTF. DNA for the CDR3: TGCAGCGTTATCCCTGGACGGTCCTATGGCTACACCTTC.

This clonotype was picked up a small number of times. This sequence joins TRBV19 and TRBJ2-2, with D unclear. Germline V gene lookup returns CDR1 LNHDA and CDR2 SQIVND (reference sequence). This CDR3 comprises 12 residues. Trimming stripped 11 bases from V and 6 bases from J, with 13 bases between. The CDR3, as DNA: TGTGCCTCTAAAATCGATCCCGGGGAGCTGTTTTTT. This sequence encodes CASKIDPGELFF.

V is TRBV7-3 and J is TRBJ2-6; weak D call: TRBD1 (5 bases). This CDR3 spans 17 amino acids. The ends were cut back, 4 bases at V and 0 bases at J, with 13 bases in the middle. Germline V lookup: CDR1 SGHTA, CDR2 FQGTGA. The CDR3 spells CASSSRVLSSGANVLTF. The CDR3 nucleotides are TGTGCCAGCAGCTCCAGGGTCCTCTCCTCTGGGGCCAACGTCCTGACTTTC.

This clonotype was seen ten or more times. The rearrangement links TRBV10-3 to TRBJ2-6; 9 bases match TRBD1. The CDR3 loop spans 16 amino acids. V dropped 10 bases and J dropped 0; count of bases not matched to a gene: 7. Germline V gene lookup returns CDR1 ENHRY and CDR2 SYGVKD. The CDR3: CATRDREHSGANVLTF. The CDR3 coding sequence is TGTGCCACCCGGGACAGGGAGCACTCTGGGGCCAACGTCCTGACTTTC.